This T cell receptor beta chain was observed in a study of blood T cell repertoires in COVID-19. The junction had 9 bases not matched to a gene; V was cut back by 10 bases and J by 2 bases. In germline, CDR1 is KGHSH, CDR2 LQKENI. This CDR3 spans 15 amino acids. Authors' data handling: Nucleated cell number was recorded as an estimate derived from reference gene primer amplification. The assay was immunoSEQ multiplex PCR, and TCRdb's table has in-frame clones only and misses some. V and J calls and clone size are given by that table; D and trimming were obtained from the DNA. The sample consists of about 180,000 clones, more than 75% of them appearing once. The study recruited people aged about 18 to 90 years across under 25 US areas. In Cohort 3, a recovered donor had either two negative PCRs, clearance, or symptom resolution.

The gene calls are TRBV18 and TRBJ2-2, with TRBD1 matching over 8 bases. This TCR derives from a woman aged 45-65 years who had recovered from COVID-19. The material sequenced was PBMCs or T cells enriched from blood (not recorded which). DNA of the CDR3: TGTGCCACCAGCATTGACAGGGGAAACACCGGGGAGCTGTTTTTT. Its protein is CATSIDRGNTGELFF. Full variable domain (rest looked up from reference TRBV18 and TRBJ2-2): NAGVMQNPRHLVRRRGQEARLRCSPMKGHSHVYWYRQLPEEGLKFMVYLQKENIIDESGMPKERFSAEFPKEGPSILRIQQVVRGDSAAYFCATSIDRGNTGELFFGEGSRLTVL.